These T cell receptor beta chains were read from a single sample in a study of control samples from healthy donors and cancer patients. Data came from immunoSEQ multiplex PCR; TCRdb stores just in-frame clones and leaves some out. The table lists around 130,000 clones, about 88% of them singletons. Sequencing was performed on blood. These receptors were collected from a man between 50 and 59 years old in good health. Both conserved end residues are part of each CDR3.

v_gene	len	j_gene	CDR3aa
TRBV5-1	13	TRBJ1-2	CASSLAGIGGYTF
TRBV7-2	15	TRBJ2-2	CASSLPGTHTGELFF
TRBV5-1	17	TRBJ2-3	CASSSGTSGVVTDTQYF
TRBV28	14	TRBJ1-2	CASLTGGGVYGYTF
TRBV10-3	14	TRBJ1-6	CAISVDSDNSPLHF
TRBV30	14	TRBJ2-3	CAWRSGREEDTQYF
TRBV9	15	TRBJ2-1	CASSKGTSEYNEQFF
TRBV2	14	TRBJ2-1	CASNSRSGNNEQFF
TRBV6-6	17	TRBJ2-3	CASSRFPPGLSTDTQYF
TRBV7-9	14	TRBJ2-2	CASRMVVNTGELFF
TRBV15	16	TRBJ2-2	CATSRDLIQNTGELFF
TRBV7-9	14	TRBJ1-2	CASSFILGADGYTF
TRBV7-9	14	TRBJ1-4	CASSATGADEKLFF
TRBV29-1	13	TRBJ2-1	CSWSKSSYNEQFF
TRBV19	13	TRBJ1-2	CASSISAEGGYTF
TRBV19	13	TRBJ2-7	CASSTRQTYEQYF
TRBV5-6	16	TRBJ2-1	CASSTLRVPLNNEQFF
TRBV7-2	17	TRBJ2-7	CASSSYLMAGMSYEQYF
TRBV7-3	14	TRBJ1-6	CASSLGQGDSPLHF
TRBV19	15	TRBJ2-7	CASSILGGVAYEQYF
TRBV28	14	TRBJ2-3	CASSLIDRTDTQYF
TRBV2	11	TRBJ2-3	CASILVTGTYF
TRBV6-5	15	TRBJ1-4	CASSLLGGGKEKLFF
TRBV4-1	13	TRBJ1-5	CASSEQSNQPQHF
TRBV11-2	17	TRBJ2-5	CASSFQRDGEQQETQYF
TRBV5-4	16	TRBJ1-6	CASSLDRGRGNSPLHF
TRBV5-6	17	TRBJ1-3	CASSSFQSFGSGNTIYF
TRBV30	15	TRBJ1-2	CAWRGIQGANYGYTF
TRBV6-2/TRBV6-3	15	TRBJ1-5	CASSYAAGYNQPQHF
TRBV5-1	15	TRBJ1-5	CASSLATGGNQPQHF
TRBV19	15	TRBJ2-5	CASTPSGGGKETQYF
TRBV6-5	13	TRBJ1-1	CASSYRPNTEAFF
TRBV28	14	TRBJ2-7	CASTPGQGAHEQYF
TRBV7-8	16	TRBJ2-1	CASSPMYRALDNEQFF
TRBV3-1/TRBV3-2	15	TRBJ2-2	CASSQLTGAAGELFF
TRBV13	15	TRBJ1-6	CASSLGQGVHSPLHF
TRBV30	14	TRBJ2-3	CAWSVLGGTDTQYF
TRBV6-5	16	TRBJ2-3	CASSSGQGAITDTQYF
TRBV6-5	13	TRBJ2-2	CASSLGTTRELFF
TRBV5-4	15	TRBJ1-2	CASRGVENKGDGYTF
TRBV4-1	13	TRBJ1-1	CASSGLGNTEAFF
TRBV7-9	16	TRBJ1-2	CASSPGGVDRDSGYTF
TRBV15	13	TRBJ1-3	CATSRDLGNTIYF
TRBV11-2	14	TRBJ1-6	CASSLDPGISPLHF
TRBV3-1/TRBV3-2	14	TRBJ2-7	CASSSRGRSYEQYF